This TCR beta chain is from a study of shared T cell receptors in the human thymus. This CDR3 is 19 amino acids long. The germline CDR1 and CDR2 sequences are WSHSY and SAAADI. After removal of 7 bases from V and 3 bases from J, the junction contained 16 bases not matched to a gene. Here immunoSEQ multiplex PCR was the method, and the copy in TCRdb shows in-frame clones only, minus some. This sample has around 730,000 clones, with approximately 85% found just once. These data were also filed under a second study, of human thymus T cells. That study reports: Immunologically healthy infants in Finland undergoing congenital heart defect surgery were the donors. Resections that were taken during corrective heart surgery supplied the thymus tissue. Repertoires from thymus and blood appeared to show biased V and J gene usage. As related research reported, thymic repertoires overlapped highly among unrelated individuals.

Sequencing was done on a sample of thymocytes. V is TRBV10-2 and J is TRBJ2-6; TRBD1 matches 9 bases. This receptor was obtained from a girl in the first two years of life with a congenital heart defect. CDR3 DNA: TGCGCCAGCACCGCCGGGACAGGGAGTTGGTGGGGTGGGGCCAACGTCCTGACTTTC. Encoded protein: CASTAGTGSWWGGANVLTF.